This T cell receptor (beta chain) was identified in a study of tumor-infiltrating lymphocytes in primary liver carcinoma. Between about 18 and 33 mg of unsorted bulk tissue served as the source from which RNA and DNA were co-extracted. Infection with HBV was chronic in patients; they were treatment-naive. Germline CDR1 and CDR2: SGHAT and FQNNGV. This CDR3 is 12 amino acids long. In regard to this clonotype: A read error may produce the germline difference seen at one junction end.

Total RNA amounting to 500 ng was the source from which TCR beta cDNA was made with a constant-region primer. Three rounds of nested multiplex PCR with slightly modified ARM-PCR produced TCR beta libraries. TRBV1-TRBV30 forward primers paired with a C-beta reverse primer were used in the first two PCR rounds, which ran roughly 10 cycles each. MiXCR was run by TCRdb on the multiplex PCR reads, yielding one entry per CDR3 protein. Among around 32,000 distinct CDR3 sequences, over 65% were seen once, and the ten largest hold roughly a third. Sequencing used liver tumor tissue from sampling region 5. Noted subset: tumor region T5, tumor centre. V gene TRBV11-2 combines with J gene TRBJ1-1; D remains ambiguous. This TCR was sampled from a man aged 40-55 years with primary liver carcinoma and hepatitis B virus infection. CDR3 loop: CARSQSYTKAFF. For the CDR3, the DNA is TGTGCCAGGAGCCAAAGCTACACTAAAGCTTTCTTT.